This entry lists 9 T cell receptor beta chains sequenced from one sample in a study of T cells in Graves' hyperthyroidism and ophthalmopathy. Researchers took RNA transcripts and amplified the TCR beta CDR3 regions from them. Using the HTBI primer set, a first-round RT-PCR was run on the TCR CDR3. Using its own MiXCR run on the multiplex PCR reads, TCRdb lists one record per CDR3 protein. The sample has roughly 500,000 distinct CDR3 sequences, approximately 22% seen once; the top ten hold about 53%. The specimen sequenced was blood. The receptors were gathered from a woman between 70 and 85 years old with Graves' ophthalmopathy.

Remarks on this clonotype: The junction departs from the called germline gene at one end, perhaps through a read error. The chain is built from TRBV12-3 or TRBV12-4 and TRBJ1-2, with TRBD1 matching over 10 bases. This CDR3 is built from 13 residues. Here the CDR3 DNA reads TGTGCCCGCAGTGGGACAGGGGACTATGGCTACACCTTC. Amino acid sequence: CARSGTGDYGYTF.

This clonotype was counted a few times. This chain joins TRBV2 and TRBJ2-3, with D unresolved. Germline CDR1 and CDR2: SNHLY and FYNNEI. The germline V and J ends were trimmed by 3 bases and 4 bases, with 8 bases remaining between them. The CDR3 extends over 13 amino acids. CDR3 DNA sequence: TGTGCCAGCAGTGACAGGCTCCCAGATACGCAGTATTTT. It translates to CASSDRLPDTQYF.

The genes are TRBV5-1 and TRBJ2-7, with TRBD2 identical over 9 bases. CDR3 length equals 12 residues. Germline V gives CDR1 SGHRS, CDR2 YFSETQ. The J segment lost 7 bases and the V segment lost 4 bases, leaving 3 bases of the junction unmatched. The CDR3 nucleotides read TGCGCCAGCAGCCCGGGACTAGCAGAGCAGTACTTC. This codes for CASSPGLAEQYF.

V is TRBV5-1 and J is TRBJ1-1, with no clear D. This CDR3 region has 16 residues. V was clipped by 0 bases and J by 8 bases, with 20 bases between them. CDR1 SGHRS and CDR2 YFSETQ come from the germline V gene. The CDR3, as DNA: TGCGCCAGCAGCTTGGCCGGGGTGGCCGGCCTAGCCGAAGCTTTCTTT. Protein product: CASSLAGVAGLAEAFF.

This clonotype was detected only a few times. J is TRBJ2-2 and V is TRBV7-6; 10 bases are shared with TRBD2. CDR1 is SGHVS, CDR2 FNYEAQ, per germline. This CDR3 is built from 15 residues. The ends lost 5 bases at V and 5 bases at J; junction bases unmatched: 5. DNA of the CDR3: TGTGCCAGCAGCCCTACTAGCGGGATTACCGGGGAGCTGTTTTTT. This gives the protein CASSPTSGITGELFF.

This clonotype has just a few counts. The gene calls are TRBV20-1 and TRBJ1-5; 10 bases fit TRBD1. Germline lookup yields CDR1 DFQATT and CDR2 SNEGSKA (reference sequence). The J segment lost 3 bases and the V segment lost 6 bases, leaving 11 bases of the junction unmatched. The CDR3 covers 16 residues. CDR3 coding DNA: TGCAGTGCCAGCGGACAGGGGGATACTTTCAATCAGCCCCAGCATTTT. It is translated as CSASGQGDTFNQPQHF.

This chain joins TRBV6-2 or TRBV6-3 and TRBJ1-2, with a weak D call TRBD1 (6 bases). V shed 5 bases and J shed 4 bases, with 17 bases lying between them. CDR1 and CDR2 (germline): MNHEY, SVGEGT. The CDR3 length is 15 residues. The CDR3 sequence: CASSAPRGNVYGYTF. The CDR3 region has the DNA TGTGCCAGCAGTGCTCCGAGGGGGAACGTCTATGGCTACACCTTC.

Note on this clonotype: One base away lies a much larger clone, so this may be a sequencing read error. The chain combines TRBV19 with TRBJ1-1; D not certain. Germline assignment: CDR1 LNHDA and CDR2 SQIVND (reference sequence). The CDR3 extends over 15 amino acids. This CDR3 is CASSIASGMNTEVFF. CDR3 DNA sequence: TGTGCCAGTAGTATAGCTTCCGGGATGAACACTGAAGTTTTCTTT.

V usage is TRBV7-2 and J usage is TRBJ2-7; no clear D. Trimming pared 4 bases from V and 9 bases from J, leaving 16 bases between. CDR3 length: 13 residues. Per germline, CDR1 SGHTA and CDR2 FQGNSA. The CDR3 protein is CASSSNRATRQYF. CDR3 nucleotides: TGTGCCAGCAGCTCTAACAGAGCTACGAGGCAGTACTTC. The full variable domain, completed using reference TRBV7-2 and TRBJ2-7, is GAGVSQSPSNKVTEKGKDVELRCDPISGHTALYWYRQSLGQGLEFLIYFQGNSAPDKSGLPSDRFSAERTGGSVSTLTIQRTQQEDSAVYLCASSSNRATRQYFGPGTRLTVT.